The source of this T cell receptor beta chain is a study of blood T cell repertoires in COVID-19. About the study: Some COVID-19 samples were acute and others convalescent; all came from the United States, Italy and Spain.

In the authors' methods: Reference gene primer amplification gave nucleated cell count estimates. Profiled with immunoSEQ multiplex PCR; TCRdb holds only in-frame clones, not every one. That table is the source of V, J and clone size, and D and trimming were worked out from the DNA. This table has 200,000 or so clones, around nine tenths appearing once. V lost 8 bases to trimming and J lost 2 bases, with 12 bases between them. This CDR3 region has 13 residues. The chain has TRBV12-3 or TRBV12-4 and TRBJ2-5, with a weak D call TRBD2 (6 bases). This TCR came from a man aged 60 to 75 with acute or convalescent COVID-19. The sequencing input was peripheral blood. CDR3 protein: CASRGWGQETQYF. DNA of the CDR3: TGTGCCAGCCGGGGGTGGGGGCAAGAGACCCAGTACTTC.